This T cell receptor (beta chain) was found in a study of T cells in localized non-small cell lung cancer. Whole-study results and caveats: Uninvolved adjacent lung, not tumor, had the highest T cell clonality.

Trimming stripped 5 bases from V and 9 bases from J, with 5 bases between. Germline CDR1 is MNHEY and CDR2 is SVGAGI. The CDR3 consists of 10 residues. The repertoire was sequenced with immunoSEQ multiplex PCR; TCRdb's copy has only in-frame clones and lacks some. Of 50,000 to 70,000 clones listed, 80% to 90% were seen once; the top ten hold 4.7%. Points on this clone: What it binds is unknown.

The sequence came from a man aged 40 to 75 with stage II lung adenocarcinoma. The material was PBMCs, obtained before any cancer treatment. V gene TRBV6-5 combines with J gene TRBJ2-1, with D unclear. This chain's CDR3 is CASSDTEQFF. CDR3 in DNA: TGTGCCAGCAGTGACACTGAGCAGTTCTTC.